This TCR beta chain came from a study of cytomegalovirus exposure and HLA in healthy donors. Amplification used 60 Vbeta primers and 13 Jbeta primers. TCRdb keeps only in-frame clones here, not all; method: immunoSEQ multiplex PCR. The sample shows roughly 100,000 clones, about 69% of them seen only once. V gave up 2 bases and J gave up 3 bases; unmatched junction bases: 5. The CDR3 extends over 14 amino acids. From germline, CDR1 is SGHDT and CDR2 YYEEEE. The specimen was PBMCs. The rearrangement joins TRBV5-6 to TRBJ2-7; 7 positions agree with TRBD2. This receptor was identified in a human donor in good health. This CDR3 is CASSFGAGIYEQYF. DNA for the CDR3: TGTGCCAGCAGCTTTGGAGCGGGAATCTACGAGCAGTACTTC.